This TCR beta chain is from a study of early T cells in non-severe SARS-CoV-2 infection. The CDR3 sequence is 15 residues long. V dropped 5 bases and J dropped 4; count of bases not matched to a gene: 8. Germline V gene lookup returns CDR1 SGHTA and CDR2 FQGTGA. Researchers tagged individual cDNA molecules with unique molecular identifiers. From the 5' RACE reads, TCRdb called clonotypes with MiXCR, one entry per CDR3 protein. This sample carries tens of thousands of distinct CDR3 sequences, about 9.3% of them seen once, and the ten largest clones take 4% to 5%. This clonotype has only a few counts. The rearrangement links TRBV7-3 to TRBJ2-3; TRBD2 matches 8 bases. The sequenced sample consisted of whole blood. This sequence originates from an adult who was a healthcare worker with PCR-confirmed SARS-CoV-2 infection or an uninfected control (not recorded which). The CDR3 DNA sequence: TGTGCCAGCAGCCACTCTGGACTAGCAGCAGATACGCAGTATTTT. The encoded protein is CASSHSGLAADTQYF.